This T cell receptor beta chain originates from a study of identical twins. Trimming took 7 bases from V and 6 from J; bases not matched to a gene: 5. CDR1 is MNHEY and CDR2 is SVGAGI in the germline V gene. CDR3 length: 14 amino acids. Each cDNA held unique molecular identifiers, and template switching gave it a universal primer site. TCRdb reprocessed the 5' RACE reads with MiXCR, giving one entry per CDR3 protein. This sample has 1.5 million to 2 million distinct CDR3 sequences, with about 30% found just once. General study results and limits: Recombination models fit unrelated individuals' TCR alpha sharing but underestimated twins'. Twin-shared out-of-frame alpha sequences were enriched for low generation probability. Rather than following the same donors, the conclusions depended on cross-sectional statistical analysis.

On this clonotype: Its antigen is not known.

The specimen was cord blood. V is TRBV6-5 and J is TRBJ1-6; TRBD1 agrees at 8 bases. This TCR came from a newborn girl in good health. CDR3 sequence: CASTPDRGNSPLHF. In DNA form, the CDR3 reads TGTGCCAGCACCCCAGACAGGGGTAATTCACCCCTCCACTTT.